This T cell receptor (beta chain) was recorded in a study of blood T cell repertoires in COVID-19. Study-level information: Whether acute or convalescent, the COVID-19 samples came from the United States, Italy and Spain.

The protocol was immunoSEQ multiplex PCR, while the TCRdb copy is restricted to in-frame clones and leaves out a portion. The repertoire consists of 150,000 to 200,000 clones, with roughly nine tenths occurring once and the leading ten covering about 22%. The germline V gene has CDR1 MNHEY and CDR2 SVGAGI. V lost 2 bases, J lost 2 bases, and 12 bases lay in between. This CDR3 contains 15 residues. The material sequenced was peripheral blood. V usage is TRBV6-5 and J usage is TRBJ1-1; tentative D call: TRBD1 (5 bases). The source of this sequence is a man in his 60s with active or convalescent COVID-19. The CDR3 region has the DNA TGTGCCAGCAGTTACAACCAGGGCGGTAACACTGAAGCTTTCTTT. This sequence encodes CASSYNQGGNTEAFF.